These 4 T cell receptor beta chains originate from one sample sequenced in a study of T cells in Graves' hyperthyroidism and ophthalmopathy. The investigators amplified TCR beta CDR3 regions from RNA transcripts. First-round RT-PCR with HTBI primers amplified the TCR CDR3 region. TCRdb re-derived calls from the multiplex PCR reads in MiXCR, one entry per CDR3 protein. Of about 370,000 distinct CDR3 sequences listed, roughly 15% are singletons. The sequenced sample was blood. Every receptor here comes from an older woman with Graves' ophthalmopathy.

To note about this clonotype: One end of the junction fails to match germline, which may point to a read error. Here the CDR3 reads CAISESTGRGWINF. The CDR3 bases are TGTGCCATCAGTGAGTCGACGGGCAGGGGTTGGATTAACTTC. The chain has TRBV10-3 and TRBJ2-7; a weak D match, TRBD1 (6 bases). The CDR3 covers 14 residues. Germline V gene sequence: CDR1 ENHRY, CDR2 SYGVKD.

This clonotype was counted at least ten times. The chain is built from TRBV28 and TRBJ2-7, with D perhaps matching TRBD2 (6 bases). Trimming took off 3 bases at V and 0 bases at J, with 12 bases between the two ends. The CDR3 spans 15 residues. Germline loops: CDR1 MDHEN, CDR2 SYDVKM. The DNA for the CDR3 is TGTGCCAGCAGTTTCGGGGGAACAGGCTCCTACGAGCAGTACTTC. Translated, it gives CASSFGGTGSYEQYF.

This chain connects TRBV5-1 to TRBJ2-2; unclear D gene. The germline V and J ends were trimmed by 4 bases and 6 bases, with 10 bases remaining between them. This CDR3 has 13 residues. The germline V gene has CDR1 SGHRS and CDR2 YFSETQ. CDR3 nucleotides: TGCGCCAGCAGCGAGGACGAGTCCGGGGAGCTGTTTTTT. This translates into CASSEDESGELFF.

V is TRBV19 and J is TRBJ1-1; TRBD1 agrees at 8 bases. Losses at the gene ends were 3 bases for V and 1 base for J; bases not matched to a gene: 13. This CDR3 has 18 amino acids. The germline CDR1 and CDR2 sequences are LNHDA and SQIVND (reference sequence). CDR3 bases: TGTGCCAGTAGTATTCGGGGAAGGTCAGGGGGCGCGAACACTGAAGCTTTCTTT. Translating it yields CASSIRGRSGGANTEAFF.